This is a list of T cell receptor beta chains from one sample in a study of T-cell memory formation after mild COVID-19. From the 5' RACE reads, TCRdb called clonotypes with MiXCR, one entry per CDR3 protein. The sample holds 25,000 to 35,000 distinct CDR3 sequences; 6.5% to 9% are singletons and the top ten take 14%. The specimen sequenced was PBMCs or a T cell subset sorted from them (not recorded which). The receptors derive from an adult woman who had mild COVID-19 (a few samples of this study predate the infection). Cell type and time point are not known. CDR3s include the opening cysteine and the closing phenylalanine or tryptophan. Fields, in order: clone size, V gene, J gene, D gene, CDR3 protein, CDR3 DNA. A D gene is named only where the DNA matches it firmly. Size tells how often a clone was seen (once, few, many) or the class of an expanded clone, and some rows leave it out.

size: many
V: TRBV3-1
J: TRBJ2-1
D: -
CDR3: CASSPVSGFDSYNEQFF
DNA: TGTGCCAGCAGCCCGGTATCAGGGTTCGACTCCTACAATGAGCAGTTCTTC

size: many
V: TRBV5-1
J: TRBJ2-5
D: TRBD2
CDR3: CASSRGLAGEKRRETQYF
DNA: TGCGCCAGCAGCCGTGGACTAGCGGGGGAGAAAAGGCGGGAGACCCAGTACTTC

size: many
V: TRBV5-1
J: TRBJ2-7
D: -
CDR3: CASSLARNSYEQYF
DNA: TGCGCCAGCAGCTTGGCTCGGAACAGCTACGAGCAGTACTTC

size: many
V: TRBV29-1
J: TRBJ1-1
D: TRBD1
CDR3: CSVGTGHTEAFF
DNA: TGCAGCGTCGGGACAGGGCACACTGAAGCTTTCTTT

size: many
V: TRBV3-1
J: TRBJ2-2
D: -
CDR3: CASSPGGELFF
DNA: TGTGCCAGCAGTCCCGGGGGGGAGCTGTTTTTT

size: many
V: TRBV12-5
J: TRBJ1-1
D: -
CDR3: CASGFANSGGRFVANTEAFF
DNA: TGTGCTAGTGGTTTCGCGAATTCCGGGGGGCGTTTTGTAGCGAACACTGAAGCTTTCTTT

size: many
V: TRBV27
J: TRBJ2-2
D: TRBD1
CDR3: CASRGQGAIPGELFF
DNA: TGTGCCAGCAGGGGACAGGGGGCGATCCCGGGGGAGCTGTTTTTT

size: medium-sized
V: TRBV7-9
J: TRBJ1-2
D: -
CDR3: CASSLGHTPAHTF
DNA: TGTGCCAGCAGCTTAGGACATACTCCCGCTCACACCTTC

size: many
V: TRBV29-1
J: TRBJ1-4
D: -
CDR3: CSVGSLATSNEKLFF
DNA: TGCAGCGTTGGATCTCTGGCTACGTCTAATGAAAAACTGTTTTTT

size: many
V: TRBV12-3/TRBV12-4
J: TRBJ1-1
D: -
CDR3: CASRPRRGEATEAFF
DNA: TGTGCCAGCAGGCCCAGAAGGGGGGAGGCGACTGAAGCTTTCTTT

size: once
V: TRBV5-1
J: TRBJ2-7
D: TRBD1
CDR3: CASSREPGQGLYEQYF
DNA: TGCGCCAGCAGCCGAGAGCCGGGACAGGGGCTGTACGAGCAGTACTTC

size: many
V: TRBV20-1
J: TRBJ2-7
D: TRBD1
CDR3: CSATAGQGAGSYEQYF
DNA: TGCAGTGCTACCGCCGGACAGGGGGCTGGCTCCTACGAGCAGTACTTC

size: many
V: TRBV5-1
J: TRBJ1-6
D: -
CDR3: CASSLDAASTLNSPLHF
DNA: TGCGCCAGCAGCTTGGATGCGGCGTCAACCCTTAATTCACCCCTCCACTTT

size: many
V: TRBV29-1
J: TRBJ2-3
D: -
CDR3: CSAEKGGSGSRLDTQYF
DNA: TGCAGCGCTGAGAAGGGGGGTAGCGGGTCCAGACTGGATACGCAGTATTTT

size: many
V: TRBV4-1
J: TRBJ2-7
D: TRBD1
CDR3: CASSPTGGSYEQYF
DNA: TGCGCCAGCAGCCCGACAGGGGGCTCCTACGAGCAGTACTTC

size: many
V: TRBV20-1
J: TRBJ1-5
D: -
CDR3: CSARGLGGGPQHF
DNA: TGCAGTGCTAGAGGTTTAGGTGGTGGCCCCCAGCATTTT

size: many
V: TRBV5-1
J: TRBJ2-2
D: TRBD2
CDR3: CASSLSSGINTGELFF
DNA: TGCGCCAGCAGCTTGTCTAGCGGGATAAACACCGGGGAGCTGTTTTTT

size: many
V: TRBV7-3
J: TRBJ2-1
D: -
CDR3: CASSLGSTSQQFF
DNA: TGTGCCAGCAGCTTAGGCTCGACTTCCCAGCAGTTCTTC

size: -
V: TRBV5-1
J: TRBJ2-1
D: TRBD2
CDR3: CASSRITSGGAGEQFF
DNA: TGCGCCAGCAGCCGGATTACTAGCGGGGGGGCTGGTGAGCAGTTCTTC

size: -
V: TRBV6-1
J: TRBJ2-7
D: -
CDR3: CASSGPKAQYF
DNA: TGTGCCAGCAGTGGACCCAAGGCGCAGTACTTC

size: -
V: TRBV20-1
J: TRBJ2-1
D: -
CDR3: CSARDQGQAYNEQFF
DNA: TGCAGTGCTAGAGATCAGGGACAAGCCTACAATGAGCAGTTCTTC

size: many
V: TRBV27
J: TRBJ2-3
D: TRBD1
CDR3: CASSHRQGRTDTQYF
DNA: TGTGCCAGCAGTCACAGACAGGGGAGGACAGATACGCAGTATTTT

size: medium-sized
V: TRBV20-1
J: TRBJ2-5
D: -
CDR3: CSARDPQQETQYF
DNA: TGCAGTGCTAGAGATCCACAGCAAGAGACCCAGTACTTC

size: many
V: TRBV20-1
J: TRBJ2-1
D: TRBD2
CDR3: CSARRLAGSYNEQFF
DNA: TGCAGTGCTAGAAGACTAGCGGGTTCCTACAATGAGCAGTTCTTC